The 20 T cell receptor beta chains listed next were all sequenced from one sample in a study of T cells in Graves' hyperthyroidism and ophthalmopathy. The source material, RNA transcripts, was used to amplify TCR beta CDR3 regions. First-round RT-PCR targeting the TCR CDR3 was performed with the HTBI primer set. TCRdb called the multiplex PCR reads again in MiXCR, with one record for every CDR3 protein. This table holds roughly 700,000 distinct CDR3 sequences, approximately 15% found once. Specimen: blood. All receptors derive from a man aged 45-65 years with Graves' hyperthyroidism.

This clonotype was recorded at least ten times. The chain has TRBV10-1 and TRBJ2-5; no definite D call. Trimming took off 4 bases at V and 4 bases at J, with 16 bases between the two ends. This CDR3 is built from 15 residues. The germline gives CDR1 WNHNN, CDR2 SYGVQD (reference sequence). The CDR3 DNA reads TGCGCCAGCAGTGGAGGTGGCTATCTAGGAGAGACCCAGTACTTC. Translated, it gives CASSGGGYLGETQYF.

This clonotype was seen more than once but under ten times. The chain carries TRBV4-1 and TRBJ2-7; TRBD2 matches at 8 bases. With V trimmed by 4 bases and J by 2 bases, 7 bases remained unmatched. CDR1 is MGHRA, CDR2 YSYEKL, per germline. This CDR3 has 15 residues. CDR3 DNA: TGCGCCAGCAGCCTCCCTAGCGGGCCCCCCTACGAGCAGTACTTC. Protein product: CASSLPSGPPYEQYF.

This clonotype came up many times. This chain connects TRBV18 to TRBJ2-1; D tentatively fits TRBD1 or TRBD2 (6 bases each). The CDR3 has 15 amino acids. Germline assignment: CDR1 KGHSH and CDR2 LQKENI. Trimming stripped 5 bases from V and 6 bases from J, with 17 bases between. The CDR3 nucleotides are TGTGCCAGCTCATTACAGGGCAGGAGGGGCAATGAGCAGTTCTTC. Translating it yields CASSLQGRRGNEQFF.

This clonotype appeared a few times. The J gene is TRBJ2-1, the V gene TRBV6-2 or TRBV6-3; 12 positions match TRBD2. Germline CDR1 reads MNHEY; CDR2 reads SVGEGT. The CDR3 has 16 amino acids. Trimming cost V 2 bases and J 9 bases; bases outside gene matches: 8. The CDR3 spells CASSYARSSGRGEQFF. The CDR3 DNA follows: TGTGCCAGCAGTTACGCCCGGTCTAGCGGGAGGGGTGAGCAGTTCTTC.

Only a few counts were recorded for this clonotype. The rearrangement joins TRBV29-1 to TRBJ2-5, with D hard to call. This CDR3 has 12 amino acids. The germline gives CDR1 SQVTM, CDR2 ANQGSEA. V dropped 3 bases and J dropped 6 bases, with 11 bases sitting between them. This CDR3 reads CSVDAVSQTQYF. Written as DNA, the CDR3 is TGCAGCGTTGATGCGGTATCCCAGACCCAGTACTTC.

The chain employs TRBV28 and TRBJ2-1; weak D call: TRBD1 (6 bases). V was clipped by 6 bases and J by 7 bases, with 10 bases between them. The CDR3 sequence is 12 residues long. Germline CDR1 is MDHEN and CDR2 is SYDVKM. CDR3 sequence reads: CASRARGNEQFF. DNA for the CDR3: TGTGCCAGCAGAGCCAGGGGAAATGAGCAGTTCTTC.

Many counts were recorded for this clonotype. This chain's CDR3 is CASSPTGPSSYEQYF. CDR3 DNA: TGTGCCAGCAGTCCTACCGGGCCTAGCTCCTACGAGCAGTACTTC. This chain uses TRBV7-2 with TRBJ2-7; D is ambiguous. The CDR3 runs 15 residues. Trimming took 6 bases from V and 0 from J, leaving 15 bases between them. Germline CDR1 reads SGHTA; CDR2 reads FQGNSA.

This clonotype was observed at least ten times. This rearrangement joins TRBV12-3 or TRBV12-4 to TRBJ2-7; TRBD2 aligns across 14 bases. The CDR3 runs to 15 residues. With 5 bases clipped from V and 5 bases from J, the junction kept 5 bases outside the gene matches. This chain's CDR3 is CASSPGLAGVNEQYF. CDR3 coding DNA: TGTGCCAGCAGTCCGGGACTAGCGGGAGTCAACGAGCAGTACTTC.

This clonotype was detected only a few times. J is TRBJ1-4 and V is TRBV18, with D possibly matching TRBD1 (5 bases). This CDR3 is built from 15 residues. Germline values: CDR1 KGHSH, CDR2 LQKENI. The ends were cut back, 0 bases at V and 5 bases at J, with 10 bases in the middle. CDR3 bases: TGTGCCAGCTCACCACCGACAGTTAGCAATGAAAAACTGTTTTTT. Translating it yields CASSPPTVSNEKLFF.

This clonotype was seen more than once but under ten times. The chain combines TRBV7-9 with TRBJ1-1, with 10 bases matching TRBD1. Trimming cost V 5 bases and J 7 bases; bases outside gene matches: 10. This CDR3 spans 15 amino acids. Germline assignment: CDR1 SEHNR and CDR2 FQNEAQ (reference sequence). The CDR3 sequence is CASSATGTGEREAFF. In DNA form, the CDR3 reads TGTGCCAGCAGCGCCACCGGGACAGGGGAGCGTGAAGCTTTCTTT.

This clonotype was detected a few times. V usage is TRBV19 and J usage is TRBJ1-6, with a weak D call TRBD1 (6 bases). The CDR3 loop spans 14 amino acids. Germline V CDR1 and CDR2: LNHDA, SQIVND (reference sequence). Trimming left V 6 bases short and J 5 bases short, with 11 bases between. The DNA for the CDR3 is TGTGCCAGTAGCCGGGACAACGATAATTCACCCCTCCACTTT. Translating it yields CASSRDNDNSPLHF.

Many counts were recorded for this clonotype. The chain carries TRBV11-2 and TRBJ2-7, with D maybe TRBD1 (6 bases). Deletions cut 2 bases from V and 3 bases from J, with 17 bases between. The CDR3 is 16 residues long. The germline V gene encodes CDR1 SGHAT and CDR2 FQNNGV. CDR3 DNA sequence: TGTGCCAGCAGCTTACCACAGGGAAACACGATCTACGAGCAGTACTTC. It codes for CASSLPQGNTIYEQYF.

This clonotype was observed at least ten times. The chain combines TRBV11-2 with TRBJ2-1; D unresolved. CDR3 length equals 13 residues. CDR1 SGHAT and CDR2 FQNNGV come from the germline V gene. The V end lost 1 base, the J end lost 10 bases, and 11 bases lay between the germline ends. The DNA of the CDR3 is TGTGCCAGCAGCTTAGGGTCAGACGGAGAGCAGTTCTTC. Translated, it gives CASSLGSDGEQFF.

Only a few counts were recorded for this clonotype. The chain couples TRBV7-9 to TRBJ1-1; 9 positions agree with TRBD1. The CDR3 is 17 amino acids. Germline CDR1 reads SEHNR; CDR2 reads FQNEAQ (reference sequence). After removal of 3 bases from V and 5 bases from J, the junction contained 13 bases not matched to a gene. CDR3 region: CASSFGPGQGGSTEAFF. The CDR3 DNA reads as TGTGCCAGCAGCTTCGGTCCGGGACAGGGCGGTTCGACTGAAGCTTTCTTT.

The table lists this clonotype with many counts. The V call is TRBV6-1, the J call TRBJ1-2, with D possibly TRBD1 on 6 matching bases. The V end was cut by 6 bases, the J end by 2 bases, with 10 bases between. Germline values: CDR1 MNHNS, CDR2 SASEGT. This CDR3 region has 13 residues. The CDR3 coding sequence is TGTGCCAGCAGACCGGACAGCAACTATGGCTACACCTTC. Residues: CASRPDSNYGYTF.

The chain links TRBV15 to TRBJ1-2, with 7 bases aligning to TRBD1. With V trimmed by 5 bases and J by 8 bases, 11 bases remained unmatched. Germline lookup yields CDR1 LNHNV and CDR2 YYDKDF (reference sequence). CDR3 length equals 14 residues. CDR3 region: CATSYGTAPWGYTF. CDR3 coding DNA: TGTGCCACCAGCTACGGGACAGCGCCCTGGGGCTACACCTTC.

This chain links TRBV25-1 with TRBJ2-7; 7 bases align to TRBD1. Unmatched junction bases numbered 5, after V lost 3 bases and J lost 0 bases. Germline loops: CDR1 MGHDK, CDR2 SYGVNS. CDR3 size: 15 residues. The CDR3: CASSDLQGFSYEQYF. CDR3 in DNA: TGTGCCAGCAGTGACTTACAGGGGTTCTCCTACGAGCAGTACTTC.

This clonotype appeared a few times. The chain carries TRBV4-2 and TRBJ2-1, with TRBD1 as a possible D gene (6 bases). V lost 1 base to trimming and J lost 4 bases, with 11 bases between them. Germline CDR1 is LGHNA and CDR2 is YNFKEQ. The CDR3 extends over 15 amino acids. The CDR3 reads CASSQAGERYNEQFF. The CDR3 coding sequence is TGTGCCAGCAGCCAAGCAGGGGAGAGGTACAATGAGCAGTTCTTC.

The sample holds many counts of this clonotype. The genes are TRBV30 and TRBJ1-5, with D possibly matching TRBD1 (5 bases). The germline CDR1 and CDR2 sequences are GTSNPN and SVGIG (reference sequence). The V end lost 2 bases, the J end lost 6 bases, and 14 bases lay between the germline ends. The CDR3 runs 14 residues. The CDR3 sequence is CAWSLRDWGQPQHF. CDR3 DNA: TGTGCCTGGAGTCTCCGGGACTGGGGTCAGCCCCAGCATTTT.

This clonotype has just a few counts. The chain joins TRBV11-2 to TRBJ1-1; D is unclear. V lost 0 bases to trimming and J lost 1 base, with 6 bases between them. This CDR3 spans 14 amino acids. Germline V gene lookup returns CDR1 SGHAT and CDR2 FQNNGV. The CDR3 is CASSLDSSNTEAFF. The CDR3 DNA is TGTGCCAGCAGCTTAGACAGCTCGAACACTGAAGCTTTCTTT.